Below, 26 T cell receptor beta chains from the same sample are listed, as sequenced in a study of cytomegalovirus exposure and HLA in healthy donors. The PCR ran on 60 Vbeta and 13 Jbeta primers. Produced via immunoSEQ multiplex PCR; TCRdb's table is partial and in-frame only. The table includes about 160,000 clones, around 78% detected once. Material: PBMCs. All receptors derive from a woman between 40 and 55 years old in good health and CMV-seropositive.

This chain uses TRBV6-1 with TRBJ2-5; D possibly corresponds to TRBD2 (6 bases). V shed 3 bases and J shed 5 bases, with 13 bases lying between them. This CDR3 has 14 amino acids. Germline values: CDR1 MNHNS, CDR2 SASEGT. The CDR3 spells CASSEQGGRETQYF. DNA of the CDR3: TGTGCCAGCAGTGAGCAGGGAGGTAGGGAGACCCAGTACTTC.

CDR3 in DNA: TGCGCCAGCAGCCAAGAAATCTCGGGCACTGAAGCTTTCTTT. It yields the protein CASSQEISGTEAFF. The chain carries TRBV4-1 and TRBJ1-1; no firm D call. CDR1 is MGHRA, CDR2 YSYEKL, per germline. CDR3 length: 14 residues. With 0 bases removed from V and 4 bases from J, the gap between germline ends came to 9 bases.

The chain is built from TRBV2 and TRBJ2-3; 11 bases are a match to TRBD2. Germline assignment: CDR1 SNHLY and CDR2 FYNNEI. The CDR3 covers 17 residues. V was pared by 9 bases and J by 8 bases, with 19 bases of the junction left unmatched. This CDR3 reads CASTSGWASGGRGTQYF. DNA of the CDR3: TGTGCCAGTACCAGCGGATGGGCTAGCGGGGGGAGGGGTACGCAGTATTTT.

V and J are TRBV27 and TRBJ2-1, with 10 bases aligning to TRBD2. V lost 11 bases and J lost 7; bases outside the gene matches: 17. The CDR3 runs to 16 residues. The germline V gene encodes CDR1 MNHEY and CDR2 SMNVEV (reference sequence). CDR3 region: CAAQPHWSGGANEQFF. DNA for the CDR3: TGTGCCGCTCAGCCCCACTGGAGCGGGGGGGCAAATGAGCAGTTCTTC.

V is TRBV2 and J is TRBJ1-3, with D unresolved. The V gene lost 2 bases and the J gene lost 7 bases, with 12 bases spanning the gap. Per the germline V gene, CDR1 is SNHLY and CDR2 is FYNNEI. The length of the CDR3 is 14 residues. The CDR3 here is CASSENPGRNTIYF. The CDR3 DNA reads as TGTGCCAGCAGTGAAAACCCAGGAAGGAACACCATATATTTT. The full variable domain, completed using reference TRBV2 and TRBJ1-3, is EPEVTQTPSHQVTQMGQEVILRCVPISNHLYFYWYRQILGQKVEFLVSFYNNEISEKSEIFDDQFSVERPDGSNFTLKIRSTKLEDSAMYFCASSENPGRNTIYFGEGSWLTVV.

The V and J genes are TRBV10-3 and TRBJ2-3; 11 bases are a match to TRBD2. The CDR3 loop spans 14 amino acids. Germline CDR1 and CDR2: ENHRY and SYGVKD. With V trimmed by 6 bases and J by 1 base, 0 bases remained unmatched. The CDR3 sequence: CAIRLAGGTDTQYF. The CDR3 nucleotides are TGTGCCATCAGACTAGCGGGGGGCACAGATACGCAGTATTTT.

The chain carries TRBV18 and TRBJ2-7; D call uncertain. V shed 3 bases and J shed 2 bases, with 14 bases lying between them. Germline loops: CDR1 KGHSH, CDR2 LQKENI. This CDR3 has 15 amino acids. This CDR3 is CASSPQYNPAYEQYF. The CDR3 DNA reads as TGTGCCAGCTCACCTCAATACAATCCCGCCTACGAGCAGTACTTC.

This chain joins TRBV6-1 and TRBJ1-3, with 8 positions matching TRBD1. Per the germline V gene, CDR1 is MNHNS and CDR2 is SASEGT. CDR3 length equals 13 residues. V gave up 6 bases and J gave up 4 bases; unmatched junction bases: 2. The CDR3: CASSRGHGNTIYF. CDR3 nucleotides: TGTGCCAGCAGCAGGGGGCACGGAAACACCATATATTTT.

This clone has more than one count but fewer than ten. The chain has TRBV7-9 and TRBJ1-6; D remains ambiguous. The V gene's germline CDR1 is SEHNR and CDR2 FQNEAQ (reference sequence). The CDR3 length is 15 residues. V gave up 1 base and J gave up 8 bases, with 12 bases separating them. The CDR3 loop is CASSLERLNHSPLHF. The CDR3 nucleotides read TGTGCCAGCAGCTTAGAACGACTGAACCATTCACCCCTCCACTTT. The complete variable domain, with remaining parts taken from reference TRBV7-9 and TRBJ1-6, reads DTGVSQNPRHKITKRGQNVTFRCDPISEHNRLYWYRQTLGQGPEFLTYFQNEAQLEKSRLLSDRFSAERPKGSFSTLEIQRTEQGDSAMYLCASSLERLNHSPLHFGNGTRLTVT.

This sequence joins TRBV5-4 and TRBJ1-2, with D possibly TRBD1 on 5 matching bases. The CDR3 covers 13 residues. Germline V gene data show CDR1 as SGHNT and CDR2 as YYREEE (reference sequence). Deletions cut 1 base from V and 4 bases from J, with 8 bases between. This CDR3 reads CASSLQGSYGYTF. The CDR3 coding sequence is TGTGCCAGCAGCTTGCAGGGCAGCTATGGCTACACCTTC.

Regarding this clone: This sample also contains other DNA sequences that code for the same CDR3. This chain uses TRBV19 with TRBJ1-1; D is uncertain. V lost 1 base and J lost 0, with 9 bases in between. Germline CDR1 and CDR2: LNHDA and SQIVND (reference sequence). CDR3 length: 15 residues. In DNA, the CDR3 is TGTGCCAGTAGTATAGGCGGCACCCTGAACACTGAAGCTTTCTTT. Protein sequence: CASSIGGTLNTEAFF.

About this clone: One junction end disagrees with the germline gene, perhaps due to a read error. The gene calls are TRBV7-7 and TRBJ2-6; D is ambiguous. Per germline, CDR1 SSHAT and CDR2 FNYEAQ (reference sequence). The CDR3 loop spans 10 amino acids. CDR3 in DNA: TGTGCTAGCAGATCAAACGTCCTGACTTTC. Encoded protein: CASRSNVLTF.

The chain is built from TRBV6-6 and TRBJ1-1; tentative D call: TRBD1 (5 bases). Trimming cost V 6 bases and J 1 base, with 18 bases left between them. CDR1 is MNHNY, CDR2 SVGAGI, per germline (reference sequence). The CDR3 is made up of 16 amino acids. DNA of the CDR3: TGTGCCAGCAGCCACGCTCAGGGCCGCAAGAACACTGAAGCTTTCTTT. Translating it yields CASSHAQGRKNTEAFF.

V and J are TRBV6-5 and TRBJ2-1; D perhaps matches TRBD2 (7 bases). V lost 7 bases and J 7 bases, leaving 17 bases between the germline ends. Germline V CDR1 and CDR2: MNHEY, SVGAGI. This CDR3 has 14 residues. CDR3 in amino acids: CASTPGGLYNEQFF. The DNA of the CDR3 is TGTGCCAGCACTCCGGGGGGCTTGTATAATGAGCAGTTCTTC.

The rearrangement links TRBV5-4 to TRBJ2-5, with D unresolved. Between the trimmed V and J ends, which lost 4 bases and 5 bases, there was a span of 9 bases. The CDR3 runs 12 residues. CDR1 and CDR2 from the germline V gene are SGHNT and YYREEE (reference sequence). The CDR3 reads CASSPGWETQYF. The CDR3 DNA reads TGTGCCAGCAGCCCCGGGTGGGAGACCCAGTACTTC.

The V gene is TRBV7-2, the J gene TRBJ2-1; 7 bases agree with TRBD1. CDR1 and CDR2 from the germline V gene are SGHTA and FQGNSA. With 5 bases clipped from V and 0 bases from J, the junction kept 7 bases outside the gene matches. The CDR3 loop spans 16 amino acids. CDR3 amino acids: CASSARDSLSYNEQFF. For the CDR3, the DNA is TGTGCCAGCAGCGCTAGGGACAGCCTCTCCTACAATGAGCAGTTCTTC.

This rearrangement joins TRBV11-2 to TRBJ2-1; TRBD1 aligns across 8 bases. The CDR3 has 14 residues. The germline CDR1 and CDR2 sequences are SGHAT and FQNNGV. V lost 5 bases and J lost 8; bases outside the gene matches: 8. The CDR3 reads CASSRLQGADEQFF. DNA of the CDR3: TGTGCCAGCAGCCGACTTCAGGGGGCGGATGAGCAGTTCTTC.

The chain is built from TRBV28 and TRBJ2-7, with 9 nucleotides matching TRBD1. Per germline, CDR1 MDHEN and CDR2 SYDVKM. This CDR3 region has 16 residues. V was clipped by 6 bases and J by 3 bases; unmatched bases: 12. This CDR3 is CASSPPGQGLFYEQYF. In DNA form, the CDR3 reads TGTGCCAGCAGCCCACCGGGACAGGGATTATTCTACGAGCAGTACTTC. The variable domain in full, with the rest retrieved from reference TRBV28 and TRBJ2-7, is DVKVTQSSRYLVKRTGEKVFLECVQDMDHENMFWYRQDPGLGLRLIYFSYDVKMKEKGDIPEGYSVSREKKERFSLILESASTNQTSMYLCASSPPGQGLFYEQYFGPGTRLTVT.

This clone was detected only a few times. The chain is built from TRBV25-1 and TRBJ1-3; maybe TRBD1 (5 bases). V was pared by 3 bases and J by 4 bases, with 16 bases between. Germline V CDR1 and CDR2: MGHDK, SYGVNS. This CDR3 has 16 residues. The CDR3 spells CASSDSGGDGGNTIYF. DNA of the CDR3: TGTGCCAGCAGTGACTCGGGGGGAGATGGCGGAAACACCATATATTTT.

The rearrangement links TRBV30 to TRBJ1-4; D remains ambiguous. CDR1 is GTSNPN, CDR2 SVGIG, per germline (reference sequence). Deletions cut 3 bases from V and 8 bases from J, with 13 bases between. The CDR3 consists of 13 residues. The CDR3 loop reads CAWSGRRSEKLFF. The CDR3 DNA follows: TGTGCCTGGAGCGGCAGGCGCTCAGAAAAACTGTTTTTT.

The chain is built from TRBV5-1 and TRBJ1-2; possible D gene TRBD1, 5 bases. The CDR3 extends over 14 amino acids. The germline V and J ends were trimmed by 4 bases and 1 base, with 11 bases remaining between them. CDR1 is SGHRS and CDR2 is YFSETQ in the germline V gene. The CDR3 loop is CASSPTGGNYGYTF. In DNA, the CDR3 is TGCGCCAGCAGCCCCACGGGGGGTAACTATGGCTACACCTTC.

This clone was detected only once. This chain links TRBV7-9 with TRBJ1-6, with a weak D call TRBD1 (5 bases). CDR3 size: 15 residues. Trimming removed 7 bases from V and 7 bases from J, with 17 bases in between. Germline CDR1 reads SEHNR; CDR2 reads FQNEAQ (reference sequence). The CDR3 spells CASIYGGLQNSPLHF. The CDR3 DNA reads TGTGCCAGCATCTATGGGGGACTCCAGAATTCACCCCTCCACTTT.

The genes are TRBV6-1 and TRBJ1-1; D may be TRBD1 (6 bases). V lost 6 bases to trimming and J lost 5 bases, with 16 bases between them. The CDR3 extends over 14 amino acids. Germline loops: CDR1 MNHNS, CDR2 SASEGT. CDR3 in DNA: TGTGCCAGCAGAATACAGGGTCAGATGACTGAAGCTTTCTTT. Protein product: CASRIQGQMTEAFF.

V is TRBV30 and J is TRBJ1-1; possible D gene TRBD1, 5 bases. Trimming stripped 2 bases from V and 1 base from J, with 8 bases between. In germline, CDR1 is GTSNPN, CDR2 SVGIG (reference sequence). The length of the CDR3 is 13 residues. This CDR3 reads CAWSPQGNTEAFF. The CDR3 DNA sequence: TGTGCCTGGAGTCCCCAGGGGAACACTGAAGCTTTCTTT. Variable domain in full (rest from reference TRBV30 and TRBJ1-1): SQTIHQWPATLVQPVGSPLSLECTVEGTSNPNLYWYRQAAGRGLQLLFYSVGIGQISSEVPQNLSASRPQDRQFILSSKKLLLSDSGFYLCAWSPQGNTEAFFGQGTRLTVV.

The chain employs TRBV6-5 and TRBJ1-6, with D perhaps TRBD1 (5 bases). There are 13 residues in the CDR3. Between the trimmed V and J ends, which lost 6 bases and 3 bases, there was a span of 6 bases. Germline V gene sequence: CDR1 MNHEY, CDR2 SVGAGI. CDR3 residues: CASRTDYNSPLHF. The CDR3 bases are TGTGCCAGCAGGACAGACTATAATTCACCCCTCCACTTT.

CDR3 region: CASSDSDTEAFF. The CDR3 DNA reads as TGTGCCAGCAGTGATTCGGACACTGAAGCTTTCTTT. The chain has TRBV25-1 and TRBJ1-1; D remains ambiguous. Between the trimmed V and J ends, which lost 3 bases and 3 bases, there was a span of 5 bases. The length of the CDR3 is 12 residues. CDR1 is MGHDK, CDR2 SYGVNS, per germline.